Listed below are T cell receptor beta chains from one sample, sequenced in a study of long-term antiretroviral therapy in people with HIV. The data were produced by immunoSEQ multiplex PCR, yet TCRdb's version contains in-frame clones alone and is incomplete. The data hold 44,000 or so clones, with 90% to 95% observed a single time. Sequences were derived from unsorted PBMCs, sampled 3.7 years after starting antiretroviral therapy. Receptor source: a woman between 45 and 60 years old with HIV. CDR3s include the opening cysteine and the closing phenylalanine or tryptophan. Fields, in order: CDR3 DNA, CDR3 protein, J gene, D gene, clone size, V gene. D genes are given only for firm matches. Part of the rows lack a size; the others show once, few, many or a class for expanded clones.

TGTGCCAGCAGCTTGCGGGGAACTAGCGGGGGAGAGACCCAGTACTTC	CASSLRGTSGGETQYF	TRBJ2-5	TRBD2	.	TRBV5-4
TGTGCCAGCAGTGGCGAACTAGCGGGGGGGCTCAATGAGCAGTTCTTC	CASSGELAGGLNEQFF	TRBJ2-1	TRBD2	.	TRBV6-4
TGTGCCATCAGCGAGGGGCCGGGTTCAGCAGATACGCAGTATTTT	CAISEGPGSADTQYF	TRBJ2-3	.	.	TRBV10-3
TGTGCCAGCCAAAACGGGAAGGGTGGCGATGAGCAGTTCTTC	CASQNGKGGDEQFF	TRBJ2-1	.	.	TRBV27
TGTGCCAGCAGAGCGACAGGAACCAGCTACGAGCAGTACTTC	CASRATGTSYEQYF	TRBJ2-7	.	.	TRBV6-1
TGTGCCAGCAGCTTATCCACCTCCCTCTATGGCTACACCTTC	CASSLSTSLYGYTF	TRBJ1-2	.	.	TRBV7-9
TGTGCCAGCAGTGAAGGGGACTTGTCAAAGCAGTACTTC	CASSEGDLSKQYF	TRBJ2-7	.	once	TRBV2
TGTGCCAGCAGCGAGCGACTAGGGGGGTACGAGCAGTACTTC	CASSERLGGYEQYF	TRBJ2-7	.	.	TRBV4-2
TGTGCCAGCACTCATAGGGGGGTTTTGAGGCGCGAGCAGTACTTC	CASTHRGVLRREQYF	TRBJ2-7	.	.	TRBV6-4
TGTGCCAGCAGTTACTCCGACCCGGGGGATTCACCCCTCCACTTT	CASSYSDPGDSPLHF	TRBJ1-6	.	once	TRBV6-5
TGTGCCAGCAGTGAGGCACAGGAGGATACGCAGTATTTT	CASSEAQEDTQYF	TRBJ2-3	.	.	TRBV2
TGTGCCAGCAGTGAAGAGGGGGGGTTTTGGACTGAAGCTTTCTTT	CASSEEGGFWTEAFF	TRBJ1-1	.	.	TRBV2
TGTGCCAGCAGCTTCACCGGGACAGGGGACGGGGAGCTGTTTTTT	CASSFTGTGDGELFF	TRBJ2-2	TRBD1	.	TRBV7-9
TGTGCCAGCAGCGGGTCCGGGTCCGGCTATAATTCACCCCTCCACTTT	CASSGSGSGYNSPLHF	TRBJ1-6	.	once	TRBV7-9
TGTGCCAGCAGCTGGAAGTCCGGGTCCTCTGGAAACACCATATATTTT	CASSWKSGSSGNTIYF	TRBJ1-3	.	.	TRBV5-4
TGCAGCGTTGGGGGGCTGACAGGGGTCGAGCAGTACTTC	CSVGGLTGVEQYF	TRBJ2-7	TRBD1	.	TRBV29-1
TGTGCCATCAGTGACTTAGGACAGGGGCATCAGCCCCAGCATTTT	CAISDLGQGHQPQHF	TRBJ1-5	TRBD1	.	TRBV10-3
TGTGCCAGCAGTTATGAGCGGGGTCCCTACGAGCAGTACTTC	CASSYERGPYEQYF	TRBJ2-7	TRBD2	.	TRBV6-5
TGTGCCAGCAGCTCCCGGTTTAAAGGGGGCTTTGGAACAGATACGCAGTATTTT	CASSSRFKGGFGTDTQYF	TRBJ2-3	TRBD1	.	TRBV5-6
TGCAGCGCTACAGGGGCGGGTGGCTACACCTTC	CSATGAGGYTF	TRBJ1-2	TRBD1	.	TRBV29-1
TGTGCCAGCAGCTTAGACGGCACTGAAGCTTTCTTT	CASSLDGTEAFF	TRBJ1-1	.	.	TRBV5-4
TGTGCCAGCAGCTTATTAGGGGGCAGGACCGGGGAGCTGTTTTTT	CASSLLGGRTGELFF	TRBJ2-2	TRBD1	.	TRBV7-3
TGTGCCAGAAGCTCCCCCCCAGGGACTAGCCTGGACCAAGAGACCCAGTACTTC	CARSSPPGTSLDQETQYF	TRBJ2-5	TRBD2	.	TRBV5-3
TGTGCCAGCAGCCAAGATGGCGGGGGTTCTAACTATGGCTACACCTTC	CASSQDGGGSNYGYTF	TRBJ1-2	.	.	TRBV4-2
TGTGCCAGCAGTGTCGAGGTTAGCAATCAGCCCCAGCATTTT	CASSVEVSNQPQHF	TRBJ1-5	.	.	TRBV2
TGTGCCAGCAGCTTCCAGGGGGATACTGAAGCTTTCTTT	CASSFQGDTEAFF	TRBJ1-1	TRBD1	.	TRBV7-2
TGTGCCAGCAGGTTGACAGGGCCAGGTGAAAAACTGTTTTTT	CASRLTGPGEKLFF	TRBJ1-4	TRBD1	.	TRBV27
TGTGCCAGCAGCAGACAGGGAAACACCGGGGAGCTGTTTTTT	CASSRQGNTGELFF	TRBJ2-2	TRBD1	.	TRBV5-4
TGTGCCAGCAGCTTAACCCAGGGCGCGGAGGCTTTCTTT	CASSLTQGAEAFF	TRBJ1-1	.	.	TRBV7-3
TGCGCCAGCAGTGAGATTAATGAAAAACTGTTTTTT	CASSEINEKLFF	TRBJ1-4	.	.	TRBV10-2
TGCGCCAGCAGCTTGAGTGGGGGCTCTTATAATTCACCCCTCCACTTT	CASSLSGGSYNSPLHF	TRBJ1-6	.	.	TRBV5-1
TGTGCCAGCAGCTCGGGACAGCCGAACACTGAAGCTTTCTTT	CASSSGQPNTEAFF	TRBJ1-1	TRBD1	.	TRBV7-1
TGTGCCAGTAGTATATCCTCCGTTGGGGTGAACACTGAAGCTTTCTTT	CASSISSVGVNTEAFF	TRBJ1-1	.	.	TRBV19
TGCGCCAGCAGGCTTAGGTACCGACCGTATTCACCCCTCCACTTT	CASRLRYRPYSPLHF	TRBJ1-6	.	.	TRBV5-1
TGTGCCAGCAGTGGGGGCAGGGGCGAAAAACTGTTTTTT	CASSGGRGEKLFF	TRBJ1-4	.	.	TRBV2
TGTGCCAGCAGCCATTTCGGACAGGTAAATGGCTACACCTTC	CASSHFGQVNGYTF	TRBJ1-2	TRBD1	.	TRBV14
TGTGCCAGCAGTGACGTAACAGGTCGTGGGTGCAATCAGCCCCAGCATTTT	CASSDVTGRGCNQPQHF	TRBJ1-5	.	.	TRBV6-4
TGTGCCAGTGGGCTCGTGGGATCCTACGAGCAGTACTTC	CASGLVGSYEQYF	TRBJ2-7	.	once	TRBV19
TGTGCCAGCAGCTCGATTGCTATGCTGAGAGATTTT	CASSSIAMLRDF	TRBJ2-3	.	.	TRBV7-2
TGTGCCAGCAGCTTAGGACAGAATCAGCCCCAGCATTTT	CASSLGQNQPQHF	TRBJ1-5	.	.	TRBV7-2
TGCGCCAGCAGCCCATTGACAGGGGAAGCTTTCTTT	CASSPLTGEAFF	TRBJ1-1	TRBD1	.	TRBV5-1
TGTGCCAGCAGCGTCCCGACTAGCGGGGGGGCAAGCGTCGACACCGGGGAGCTGTTTTTT	CASSVPTSGGASVDTGELFF	TRBJ2-2	TRBD2	.	TRBV9
TGTGCCAGCAGCCGTGAGGACTATAGCAATCAGCCCCAGCATTTT	CASSREDYSNQPQHF	TRBJ1-5	.	.	TRBV9
TGTGCCAGCAGCAGACAGGTACAAGAGACCCAGTACTTC	CASSRQVQETQYF	TRBJ2-5	.	.	TRBV4-2
TGTAGCGTTGACGTGGGCAGCGGGGGTTCCGGGGAGCTGTTTTTT	CSVDVGSGGSGELFF	TRBJ2-2	TRBD2	.	TRBV29-1
TGTGCCAGCAGTGCCGACGGGGGGTCCCATCAGCCCCAGCATTTT	CASSADGGSHQPQHF	TRBJ1-5	.	.	TRBV6-4
TGTGCCAGCAGTGTAATCCGACAGACTAACTATGGCTACACCTTC	CASSVIRQTNYGYTF	TRBJ1-2	.	.	TRBV2
TGTGCCAGCAGCACCGCGGCAGGGGGGAACACCGGGGAGCTGTTTTTT	CASSTAAGGNTGELFF	TRBJ2-2	TRBD1	.	TRBV7-3
TGTGCCAGCAGTGAGCATGAGGGGGGGGGCAGACAGCCCCAGCATTTT	CASSEHEGGGRQPQHF	TRBJ1-5	.	.	TRBV6-1
TGTGCCAGTAGTAAGACGGCCACAGCTAACTATGGCTACACCTTC	CASSKTATANYGYTF	TRBJ1-2	.	.	TRBV19
TGTGCCAGCAGCTCCTTCCGGGACAGGGATTCCTACGAGCAGTACTTC	CASSSFRDRDSYEQYF	TRBJ2-7	TRBD1	.	TRBV5-6
TGTGCCAGCAGCGTCATGTTCCCGGGGGCAAGTGGGGCCAACGTCCTGACTTTC	CASSVMFPGASGANVLTF	TRBJ2-6	.	once	TRBV5-6
TGTGCCAGCGGCGAGGGCTCGGGACCCCAGCATTTT	CASGEGSGPQHF	TRBJ1-5	.	.	TRBV7-2
TGTGCCAGCAGCTCGGGGACAGGGAGCTCCTACGAGCAGTACTTC	CASSSGTGSSYEQYF	TRBJ2-7	TRBD1	.	TRBV7-8
TGTGCCAGCAGTTTAAGACGGGGGGGCAATGAGCAGTTCTTC	CASSLRRGGNEQFF	TRBJ2-1	TRBD2	.	TRBV27
TGTGCCAGCAGCTTAGCTGCGGGCAGGGTCGCGGCAGATACGCAGTATTTT	CASSLAAGRVAADTQYF	TRBJ2-3	.	once	TRBV7-6
TGCGCCAGCAGCCAAGACCGGGGACCCTATGGCTACACCTTC	CASSQDRGPYGYTF	TRBJ1-2	.	.	TRBV4-3
TGTGCCAGCAGCTTAGACTCCCGTGAAGCTTTCTTT	CASSLDSREAFF	TRBJ1-1	.	.	TRBV7-9
TGTGCCTGGAGTGGGGATGATTCACCCCTCCACTTT	CAWSGDDSPLHF	TRBJ1-6	.	.	TRBV30